These 24 T cell receptor beta chains were all obtained from the same sample, sequenced in a study of blood T cell repertoires in COVID-19. Profiling relied on immunoSEQ multiplex PCR, and the TCRdb table lists in-frame clones only, not all of them. The table lists about 320,000 clones, 85% of them singletons. Input material: PBMCs or T cells enriched from blood (not recorded which). The source of these receptors is a woman aged 30 to 39 who had been exposed to COVID-19.

The chain carries TRBV7-6 and TRBJ2-1, with 8 bases fitting TRBD2. CDR3 length: 14 amino acids. Germline V gene lookup returns CDR1 SGHVS and CDR2 FNYEAQ. V gave up 5 bases and J gave up 10 bases; unmatched junction bases: 10. The CDR3 coding sequence is TGTGCCAGCAGCCAAACTAGCGGCTGGGAGGAGCAGTTCTTC. This codes for CASSQTSGWEEQFF.

This clone was seen only a few times. This sequence joins TRBV2 and TRBJ2-5; perhaps TRBD2 as D (6 bases). The CDR3 loop spans 13 amino acids. CDR1 SNHLY and CDR2 FYNNEI come from the germline V gene. Trimming stripped 9 bases from V and 4 bases from J, with 15 bases between. The CDR3 DNA reads as TGTGCCAGGGGGACTGGGAGCGGAGAGACCCAGTACTTC. Translation gives CARGTGSGETQYF.

The chain employs TRBV19 and TRBJ1-1; 7 nucleotides align to TRBD1. CDR3 length equals 15 residues. V lost 5 bases, J lost 6 bases, and 12 bases stayed unmatched. Germline V gene sequence: CDR1 LNHDA, CDR2 SQIVND (reference sequence). The CDR3 sequence is CASSAKTGVVAEAFF. The CDR3 nucleotides are TGTGCCAGTAGTGCAAAAACAGGGGTAGTGGCTGAAGCTTTCTTT.

As for this clone: At the DNA level, this CDR3 is encoded by other sequences in the same sample as well. This rearrangement joins TRBV7-3 to TRBJ1-1, with TRBD1 identical over 8 bases. CDR1 and CDR2 from the germline V gene are SGHTA and FQGTGA. The CDR3 is 13 amino acids. V shed 6 bases, J shed 3 bases, and the junction held 3 bases outside the gene matches. The CDR3 region is CASSLTGDTEAFF. CDR3 in DNA: TGTGCCAGCAGTCTGACAGGGGACACTGAAGCTTTCTTT.

The chain combines TRBV7-9 with TRBJ1-6; a weak D match, TRBD1 (6 bases). CDR1 SEHNR and CDR2 FQNEAQ come from the germline V gene (reference sequence). CDR3 length equals 13 residues. Trimming removed 3 bases at V and 9 bases at J, with 9 bases between. Written as DNA, the CDR3 is TGTGCCAGCAGCTTTCCGACAGGTTCACCCCTCCACTTT. Translation: CASSFPTGSPLHF.

This sequence joins TRBV3-1 (or the pseudogene TRBV3-2) and TRBJ2-6; D not certain. The CDR3 has 16 residues. The germline CDR1 and CDR2 sequences are LGHDT and YNNKEL (reference sequence). V was cut by 2 bases and J by 0 bases, with 8 bases left in between. CDR3 sequence reads: CASSQSNPSGANVLTF. CDR3 sequence (DNA): TGTGCCAGCAGCCAAAGCAATCCCTCTGGGGCCAACGTCCTGACTTTC.

This clone was seen more than once but under ten times. The rearrangement joins TRBV5-6 to TRBJ2-7; D not resolved. The ends were cut back, 1 base at V and 7 bases at J, with 6 bases in the middle. The CDR3 loop spans 11 amino acids. In germline, CDR1 is SGHDT, CDR2 YYEEEE. The CDR3 coding sequence is TGTGCCAGCAGCTTGTCGAGGGAGCAGTACTTC. Encoded protein: CASSLSREQYF. Using reference TRBV5-6 and TRBJ2-7 for the parts outside the CDR3, the full variable domain is DAGVTQSPTHLIKTRGQQVTLRCSPKSGHDTVSWYQQALGQGPQFIFQYYEEEERQRGNFPDRFSGHQFPNYSSELNVNALLLGDSALYLCASSLSREQYFGPGTRLTVT.

The rearrangement links TRBV5-1 to TRBJ2-3; the match to TRBD1 covers 8 bases. With V trimmed by 5 bases and J by 5 bases, 10 bases remained unmatched. From germline, CDR1 is SGHRS and CDR2 YFSETQ. The CDR3 extends over 15 amino acids. CDR3 coding DNA: TGCGCCAGCAGGGCCGACTCGACAGGGGAAGATACGCAGTATTTT. Its protein product is CASRADSTGEDTQYF.

This chain links TRBV7-9 with TRBJ1-6; TRBD1 matches at 7 bases. Germline CDR1 reads SEHNR; CDR2 reads FQNEAQ (reference sequence). The CDR3 runs to 13 residues. V lost 2 bases to trimming and J lost 12 bases; unmatched junction nucleotides: 4. CDR3 protein: CASSLSTGVPLHF. DNA of the CDR3: TGTGCCAGCAGCTTAAGCACAGGGGTACCCCTCCACTTT.

The chain couples TRBV19 to TRBJ1-4; D is possibly TRBD1 (6 bases). This CDR3 spans 14 amino acids. CDR1 is LNHDA, CDR2 SQIVND, per germline (reference sequence). V lost 3 bases and J 11 bases, leaving 16 bases between the germline ends. The CDR3 DNA is TGTGCCAGTAGTATCGACTTACAGGGTCGGAAACTGTTTTTT. It yields the protein CASSIDLQGRKLFF.

The chain has TRBV12-2 and TRBJ1-4. TRBV12-2 has pseudogene status. This CDR3 is built from 14 residues. This CDR3 is CASPGEATNEKLFF. Written as DNA, the CDR3 is TGTGCAAGTCCCGGGGAGGCAACTAATGAAAAACTGTTTTTT.

The CDR3 reads CATGTGVSKTQYF. DNA for the CDR3: TGTGCCACCGGGACAGGGGTGTCGAAGACCCAGTACTTC. This chain joins TRBV19 and TRBJ2-5, with TRBD1 matching 10 bases. Per the germline V gene, CDR1 is LNHDA and CDR2 is SQIVND (reference sequence). J gave up 6 bases and V 10 bases, and 8 bases lay outside the gene matches. This CDR3 comprises 13 residues.

The J gene is TRBJ2-2, the V gene TRBV11-2; D remains ambiguous. Trimming took off 5 bases at V and 4 bases at J, with 17 bases between the two ends. The CDR3 consists of 16 residues. Germline V CDR1 and CDR2: SGHAT, FQNNGV. The CDR3 nucleotides read TGTGCCAGCAGCCTGGTCCGGGTGCCCAGCACCGGGGAGCTGTTTTTT. Its protein product is CASSLVRVPSTGELFF.

This rearrangement joins TRBV9 to TRBJ1-2; TRBD1 might be the D (6 bases). V gave up 5 bases and J gave up 3 bases, with 23 bases separating them. CDR1 SGDLS and CDR2 YYNGEE come from the germline V gene. The CDR3 is 17 residues long. CDR3 bases: TGTGCCAGCAGGGGCGGGCGGACAGTCGGGGCTGACTATGGCTACACCTTC. Protein: CASRGGRTVGADYGYTF.

There are a few counts of this clone. The rearrangement links TRBV30 to TRBJ1-6; D is possibly TRBD1 (5 bases). The V end was cut by 4 bases, the J end by 7 bases, with 14 bases between. Germline V gene lookup returns CDR1 GTSNPN and CDR2 SVGIG (reference sequence). There are 14 residues in the CDR3. The CDR3 sequence is CAWTGGLENSPLHF. CDR3 DNA sequence: TGTGCCTGGACCGGGGGATTAGAGAATTCACCCCTCCACTTT.

This sequence joins TRBV7-2 and TRBJ2-1, with 7 bases fitting TRBD2. Germline values: CDR1 SGHTA, CDR2 FQGNSA. V lost 1 base, J lost 7 bases, and 10 bases stayed unmatched. The CDR3 runs 16 residues. CDR3: CASSLGSGGTLNEQFF. DNA for the CDR3: TGTGCCAGCAGCTTAGGATCGGGGGGTACCCTGAATGAGCAGTTCTTC.

This chain uses TRBV28 with TRBJ2-2, with 7 bases lining up with TRBD1. The CDR3 covers 15 residues. With V trimmed by 10 bases and J by 6 bases, 14 bases remained unmatched. Looked up from germline, CDR1 is MDHEN and CDR2 is SYDVKM. In nucleotides, the CDR3 is TGTGCCACCATGGGACAGCCATCCTACGCCGGGGAGCTGTTTTTT. This sequence encodes CATMGQPSYAGELFF.

The chain couples TRBV7-9 to TRBJ2-1; 7 bases agree with TRBD2. Germline-derived CDR1 and CDR2 are SEHNR and FQNEAQ (reference sequence). J lost 5 bases, V lost 1 base, and 5 bases had no gene match. This CDR3 is 15 amino acids long. The CDR3 coding sequence is TGTGCCAGCAGCTTAGGGGCTAGCGGACACAATGAGCAGTTCTTC. It specifies CASSLGASGHNEQFF.

This chain joins TRBV5-1 and TRBJ2-3; D possibly corresponds to TRBD1 (6 bases). Germline CDR1 reads SGHRS; CDR2 reads YFSETQ. This CDR3 has 18 amino acids. The V and J ends lost 0 bases and 0 bases respectively, with 17 bases between them. The CDR3 region is CASSLEALQGWSTDTQYF. The CDR3 DNA is TGCGCCAGCAGCTTGGAAGCCCTACAGGGCTGGAGCACAGATACGCAGTATTTT.

The genes are TRBV28 and TRBJ1-5; D is ambiguous. CDR3 size: 11 residues. Trimming stripped 6 bases from V and 9 bases from J, with 9 bases between. Germline CDR1 and CDR2: MDHEN and SYDVKM. CDR3 sequence reads: CASSSFSPQHF. The CDR3, as DNA: TGTGCCAGCAGCTCCTTTTCGCCCCAGCATTTT. The variable domain in full, with the rest retrieved from reference TRBV28 and TRBJ1-5, is DVKVTQSSRYLVKRTGEKVFLECVQDMDHENMFWYRQDPGLGLRLIYFSYDVKMKEKGDIPEGYSVSREKKERFSLILESASTNQTSMYLCASSSFSPQHFGDGTRLSIL.

The CDR3 DNA reads TGCGCCAGCAGCTCTATGACACTTTATAGCAATCAGCCCCAGCATTTT. Translating gives CASSSMTLYSNQPQHF. The gene calls are TRBV5-1 and TRBJ1-5; D gene ambiguous. The CDR3 loop spans 16 amino acids. In germline, CDR1 is SGHRS, CDR2 YFSETQ. The V end lost 3 bases, the J end lost 0 bases, and 13 bases lay between the germline ends.

The V gene is TRBV18, the J gene TRBJ1-4, with TRBD1 matching over 9 bases. The CDR3 is made up of 14 amino acids. J lost 6 bases, V lost 5 bases, and 4 bases had no gene match. The V gene's germline CDR1 is KGHSH and CDR2 LQKENI. CDR3 sequence: CASSRDRVDEKLFF. CDR3 sequence (DNA): TGTGCCAGCTCAAGGGACAGGGTAGATGAAAAACTGTTTTTT.

The chain combines TRBV28 with TRBJ2-3, with 11 bases that match TRBD2. V was clipped by 6 bases and J by 0 bases; unmatched bases: 5. This CDR3 spans 16 amino acids. Germline V CDR1 and CDR2: MDHEN, SYDVKM. The DNA for the CDR3 is TGTGCCAGCAGGGATATAGCGGGAGGGAGCACAGATACGCAGTATTTT. It encodes CASRDIAGGSTDTQYF.

This clone was recorded a few times. The chain couples TRBV19 to TRBJ2-3, with D uncertain. The CDR3 has 15 residues. Looked up from germline, CDR1 is LNHDA and CDR2 is SQIVND (reference sequence). Trimming pared 7 bases from V and 0 bases from J, leaving 14 bases between. The CDR3 region has the DNA TGTGCCAGTATAGATCGCGGATCTAGCACAGATACGCAGTATTTT. As protein: CASIDRGSSTDTQYF.